This TCR beta chain was retrieved from a study of metastatic and nonmetastatic thyroid tumors. At the level of the study: Repertoires from blood and tumor or nodule tissue of malignant and benign thyroid patients were compared.

TCRdb reprocessed the PCR reads using MiXCR. The repertoire holds some 25,000 clones, with 13% as singletons. Prior to thyroid surgery, none of the patients had received any treatment. The CDR3 runs 16 residues. CDR1 DFQATT and CDR2 SNEGSKA come from the germline V gene (reference sequence). The V and J ends lost 6 bases and 4 bases respectively, with 25 bases between them. The sequence was collected from a female donor with papillary thyroid cancer or a benign thyroid nodule (not recorded which). Some clones in this sample may be carry-over from other donors' samples. The chain uses TRBV20-1 and TRBJ2-7, with TRBD1 as a possible D gene (6 bases). Sequenced: blood. CDR3 loop: CSALLEDRDTTYEQYF. The DNA for the CDR3 is TGCAGTGCCCTCTTGGAAGACCGGGACACGACGTACGAGCAGTACTTC.